This TCR beta chain was documented in a study of shared clonotypes between healthy human individuals. At deep level, the assay was performed. Sequencing used immunoSEQ multiplex PCR; TCRdb keeps in-frame clones, though not all of them. The sample lists about 750,000 clones, about 92% occurring once. Notes on this clone: The target antigen is unknown.

Study findings and constraints: The study's rarefaction showed incomplete sorted-subset sequencing despite large depth.

Naive CD8 cells lacked CD45RO, underwent positive selection for CCR7 and left out terminally differentiated effector memory CD45RA+ cells. The germline V gene has CDR1 PRHDT and CDR2 FYEKMQ (reference sequence). Deletions cut 5 bases from V and 3 bases from J, with 9 bases between. The CDR3 covers 13 residues. This chain uses TRBV13 with TRBJ2-3; no definite D call. The sequence came from a man aged 25 to 45 in good health. The source material was naive CD8+ T cells sorted from blood. CDR3 nucleotides: TGTGCCAGCAGCCTTCAGTATACAGATACGCAGTATTTT. It encodes CASSLQYTDTQYF.